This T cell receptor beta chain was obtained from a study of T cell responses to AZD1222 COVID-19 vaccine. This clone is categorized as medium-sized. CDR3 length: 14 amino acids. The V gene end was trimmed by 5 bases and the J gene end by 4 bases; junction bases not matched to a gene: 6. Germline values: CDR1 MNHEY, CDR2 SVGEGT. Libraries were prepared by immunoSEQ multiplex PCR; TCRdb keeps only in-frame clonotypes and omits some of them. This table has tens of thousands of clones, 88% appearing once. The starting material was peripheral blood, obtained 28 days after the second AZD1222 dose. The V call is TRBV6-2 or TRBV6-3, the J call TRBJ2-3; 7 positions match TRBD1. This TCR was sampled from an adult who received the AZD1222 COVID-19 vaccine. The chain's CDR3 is CASSRQGVADTQYF. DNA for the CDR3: TGTGCCAGCAGTCGACAGGGAGTTGCAGATACGCAGTATTTT.